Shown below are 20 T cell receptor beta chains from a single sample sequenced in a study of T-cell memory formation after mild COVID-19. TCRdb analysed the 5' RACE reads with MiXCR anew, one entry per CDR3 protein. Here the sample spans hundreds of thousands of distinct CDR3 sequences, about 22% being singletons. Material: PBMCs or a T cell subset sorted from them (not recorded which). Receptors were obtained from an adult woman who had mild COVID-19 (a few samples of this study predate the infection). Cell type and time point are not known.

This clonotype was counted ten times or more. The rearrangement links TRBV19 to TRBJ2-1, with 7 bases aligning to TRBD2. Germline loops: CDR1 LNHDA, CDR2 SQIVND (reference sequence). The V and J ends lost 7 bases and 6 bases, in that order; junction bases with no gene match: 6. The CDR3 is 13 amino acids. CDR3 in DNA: TGTGCCAGTACCGGGACGGGGGGCAATGAGCAGTTCTTC. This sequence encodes CASTGTGGNEQFF.

The CDR3 nucleotides are TGTGCCACCAGTCAGGGGGATGCAGATACGCAGTATTTT. Its protein product is CATSQGDADTQYF. This rearrangement joins TRBV15 to TRBJ2-3, with TRBD1 matching over 7 bases. The CDR3 extends over 13 amino acids. Germline assignment: CDR1 LNHNV and CDR2 YYDKDF (reference sequence). With V trimmed by 6 bases and J by 4 bases, 4 bases remained unmatched.

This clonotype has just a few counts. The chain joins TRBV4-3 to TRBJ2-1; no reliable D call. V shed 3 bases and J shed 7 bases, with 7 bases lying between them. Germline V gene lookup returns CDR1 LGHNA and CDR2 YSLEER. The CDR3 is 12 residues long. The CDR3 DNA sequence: TGCGCCAGCAGCCATATAAATAATGAGCAGTTCTTC. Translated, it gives CASSHINNEQFF.

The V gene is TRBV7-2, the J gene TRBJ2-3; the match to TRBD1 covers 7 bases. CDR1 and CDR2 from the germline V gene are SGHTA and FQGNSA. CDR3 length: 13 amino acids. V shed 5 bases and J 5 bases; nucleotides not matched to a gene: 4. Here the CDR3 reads CASSVYRGDTQYF. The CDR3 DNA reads TGTGCCAGCAGCGTCTACAGGGGAGATACGCAGTATTTT.

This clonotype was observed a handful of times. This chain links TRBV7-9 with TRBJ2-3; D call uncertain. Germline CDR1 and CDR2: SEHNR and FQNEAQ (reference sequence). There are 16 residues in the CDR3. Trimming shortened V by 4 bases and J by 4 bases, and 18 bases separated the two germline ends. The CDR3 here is CASSSKFGFLADTQYF. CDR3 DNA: TGTGCCAGCAGCTCCAAGTTCGGGTTTTTGGCAGATACGCAGTATTTT.

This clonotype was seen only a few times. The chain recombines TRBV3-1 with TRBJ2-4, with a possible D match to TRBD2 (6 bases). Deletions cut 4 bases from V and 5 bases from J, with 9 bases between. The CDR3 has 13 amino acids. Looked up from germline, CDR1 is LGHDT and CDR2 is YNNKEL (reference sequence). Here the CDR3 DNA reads TGTGCCAGCAGCCGTGGAGGGGAAAACATTCAGTACTTC. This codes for CASSRGGENIQYF.

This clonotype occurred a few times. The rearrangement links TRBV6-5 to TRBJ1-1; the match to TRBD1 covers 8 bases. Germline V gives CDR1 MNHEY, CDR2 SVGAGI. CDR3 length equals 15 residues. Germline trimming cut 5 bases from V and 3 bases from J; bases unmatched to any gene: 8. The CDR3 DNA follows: TGTGCCAGCAGTCCACCCGGGACAGGTCACACTGAAGCTTTCTTT. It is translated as CASSPPGTGHTEAFF.

The CDR3 loop is CASSPDRGPYGYTF. CDR3 nucleotide sequence: TGCGCCAGCAGCCCGGACCGCGGACCCTATGGCTACACCTTC. The V call is TRBV4-1, the J call TRBJ1-2; D unclear. Germline CDR1 MGHRA, CDR2 YSYEKL. The CDR3 sequence is 14 residues long. V was trimmed by 4 bases and J by 4 bases, leaving 13 bases between them.

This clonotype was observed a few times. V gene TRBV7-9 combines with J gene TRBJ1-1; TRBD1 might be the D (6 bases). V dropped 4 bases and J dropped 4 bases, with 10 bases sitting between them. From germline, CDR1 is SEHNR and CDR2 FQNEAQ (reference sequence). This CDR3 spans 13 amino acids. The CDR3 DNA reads TGTGCCAGCAGCTCCCCAGGGGTCACTGAAGCTTTCTTT. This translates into CASSSPGVTEAFF.

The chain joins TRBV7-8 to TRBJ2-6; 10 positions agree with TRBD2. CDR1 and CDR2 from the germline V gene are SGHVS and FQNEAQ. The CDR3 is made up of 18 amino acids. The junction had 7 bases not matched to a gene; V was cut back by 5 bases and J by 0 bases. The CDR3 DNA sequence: TGTGCCAGCAGCCCAATAGCGGGAGGAATCTCTGGGGCCAACGTCCTGACTTTC. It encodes CASSPIAGGISGANVLTF. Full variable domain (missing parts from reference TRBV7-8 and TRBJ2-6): GAGVSQSPRYKVAKRGQDVALRCDPISGHVSLFWYQQALGQGPEFLTYFQNEAQLDKSGLPSDRFFAERPEGSVSTLKIQRTQQEDSAVYLCASSPIAGGISGANVLTFGAGSRLTVL.

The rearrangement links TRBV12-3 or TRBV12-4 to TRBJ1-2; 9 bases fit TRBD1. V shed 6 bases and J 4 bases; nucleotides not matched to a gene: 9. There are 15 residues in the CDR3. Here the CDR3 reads CASSLNTGGPYGYTF. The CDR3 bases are TGTGCCAGCAGCTTAAATACAGGGGGCCCCTATGGCTACACCTTC.

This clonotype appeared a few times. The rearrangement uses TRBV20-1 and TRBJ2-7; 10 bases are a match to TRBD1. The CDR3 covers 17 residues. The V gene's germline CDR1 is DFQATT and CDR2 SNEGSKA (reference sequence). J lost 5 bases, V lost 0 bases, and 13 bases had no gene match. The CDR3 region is CSARDLGLGQGTDEQYF. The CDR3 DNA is TGCAGTGCTAGAGACCTTGGGCTGGGACAGGGGACTGACGAGCAGTACTTC.

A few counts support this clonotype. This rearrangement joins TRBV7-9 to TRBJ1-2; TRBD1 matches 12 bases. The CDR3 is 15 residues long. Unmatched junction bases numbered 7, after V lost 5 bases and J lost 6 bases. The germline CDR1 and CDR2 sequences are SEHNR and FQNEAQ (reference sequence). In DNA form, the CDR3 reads TGTGCCAGCAGCCCTGTGGGACAGGGGGCGCATGGCTACACCTTC. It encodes CASSPVGQGAHGYTF.

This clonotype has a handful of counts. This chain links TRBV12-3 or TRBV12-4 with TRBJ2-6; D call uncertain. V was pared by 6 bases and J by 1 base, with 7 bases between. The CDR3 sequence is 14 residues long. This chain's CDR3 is CASREISGANVLTF. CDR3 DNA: TGTGCCAGCAGGGAAATTTCTGGGGCCAACGTCCTGACTTTC.

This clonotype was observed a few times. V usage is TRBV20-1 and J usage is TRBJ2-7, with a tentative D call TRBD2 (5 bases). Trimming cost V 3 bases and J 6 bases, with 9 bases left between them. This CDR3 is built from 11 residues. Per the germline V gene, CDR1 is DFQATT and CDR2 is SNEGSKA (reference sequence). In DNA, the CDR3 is TGCAGTGCTAGCGACTATCGCGAGCAGTACTTC. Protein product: CSASDYREQYF.

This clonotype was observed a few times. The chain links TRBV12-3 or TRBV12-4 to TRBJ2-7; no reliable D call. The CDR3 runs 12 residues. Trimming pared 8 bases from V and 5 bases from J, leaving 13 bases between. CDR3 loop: CASSATPHEQYF. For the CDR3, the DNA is TGTGCCAGCTCCGCTACCCCACACGAGCAGTACTTC.

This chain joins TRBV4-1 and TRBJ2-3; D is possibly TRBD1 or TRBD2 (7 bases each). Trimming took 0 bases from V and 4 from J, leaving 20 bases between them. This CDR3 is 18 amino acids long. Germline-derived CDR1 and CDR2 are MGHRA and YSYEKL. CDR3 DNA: TGCGCCAGCAGCCAAGATTGGCCGGTCAGGGGGGGTTCAGATACGCAGTATTTT. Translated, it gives CASSQDWPVRGGSDTQYF.

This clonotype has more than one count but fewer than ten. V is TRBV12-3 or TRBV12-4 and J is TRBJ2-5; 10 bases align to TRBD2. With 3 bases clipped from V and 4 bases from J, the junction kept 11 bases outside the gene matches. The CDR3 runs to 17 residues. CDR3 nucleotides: TGTGCCAGCAGTTTCAGGAGCGGGGGGGCCAGGGGAGAGACCCAGTACTTC. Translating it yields CASSFRSGGARGETQYF.

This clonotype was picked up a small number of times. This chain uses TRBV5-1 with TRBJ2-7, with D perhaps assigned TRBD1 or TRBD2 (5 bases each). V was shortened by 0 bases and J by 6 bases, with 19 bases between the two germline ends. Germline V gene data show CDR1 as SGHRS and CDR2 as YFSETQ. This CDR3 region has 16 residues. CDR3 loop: CASSLDPGRSSAEQYF. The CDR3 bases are TGCGCCAGCAGCTTGGATCCGGGACGGAGTAGTGCCGAGCAGTACTTC.

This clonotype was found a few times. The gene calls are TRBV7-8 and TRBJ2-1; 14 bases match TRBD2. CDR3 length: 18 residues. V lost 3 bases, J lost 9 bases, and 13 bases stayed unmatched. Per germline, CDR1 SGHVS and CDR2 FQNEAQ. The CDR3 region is CASSFSSPGLAGAGEQFF. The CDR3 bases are TGTGCCAGCAGCTTTTCGTCCCCGGGACTAGCGGGAGCTGGTGAGCAGTTCTTC. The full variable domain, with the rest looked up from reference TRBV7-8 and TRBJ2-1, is GAGVSQSPRYKVAKRGQDVALRCDPISGHVSLFWYQQALGQGPEFLTYFQNEAQLDKSGLPSDRFFAERPEGSVSTLKIQRTQQEDSAVYLCASSFSSPGLAGAGEQFFGPGTRLTVL.